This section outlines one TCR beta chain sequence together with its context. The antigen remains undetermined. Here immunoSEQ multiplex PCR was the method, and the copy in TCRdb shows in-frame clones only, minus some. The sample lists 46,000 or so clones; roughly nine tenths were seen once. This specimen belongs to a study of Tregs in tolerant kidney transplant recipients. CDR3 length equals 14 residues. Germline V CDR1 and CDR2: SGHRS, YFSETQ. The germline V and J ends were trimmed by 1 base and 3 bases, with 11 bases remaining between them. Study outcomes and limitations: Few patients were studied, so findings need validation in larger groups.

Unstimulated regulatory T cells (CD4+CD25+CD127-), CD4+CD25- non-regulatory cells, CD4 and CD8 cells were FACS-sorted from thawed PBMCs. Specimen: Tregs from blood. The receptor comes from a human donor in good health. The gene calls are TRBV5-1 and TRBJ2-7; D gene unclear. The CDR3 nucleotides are TGCGCCAGCAGCTTGCTCGCCTTCGACTACGAGCAGTACTTC. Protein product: CASSLLAFDYEQYF.